This TCR beta chain appears in the sequencing data of a study of T-cell memory formation after mild COVID-19. TCRdb passed the 5' RACE reads through MiXCR, listing each CDR3 protein once. The sample carries some 330,000 distinct CDR3 sequences, over 20% recorded once. This TCR was sampled from an adult woman who had mild COVID-19 (a few samples of this study predate the infection). Cell type and time point are not known. The sample taken for sequencing was PBMCs or a T cell subset sorted from them (not recorded which).

CDR3 bases: TGTGCCAGCTCAGCAGCGGGGGGGGAGCAGTACTTC. It encodes CASSAAGGEQYF. The chain employs TRBV18 and TRBJ2-7; TRBD2 agrees at 10 bases. The CDR3 has 12 residues. Trimming removed 5 bases from V and 7 bases from J; junction bases left unmatched: 2. Per germline, CDR1 KGHSH and CDR2 LQKENI.